The T cell receptor beta chain described here comes from a study of cytomegalovirus exposure and HLA in healthy donors. Overall study findings and caveats: In a later analysis, V- and J-gene trimming of beta chains associated with a DCLRE1C missense variant, replicated independently.

In the case of this clone: What it binds is not known.

This CDR3 contains 14 residues. Germline V gives CDR1 SNHLY, CDR2 FYNNEI. The V end was cut by 3 bases, the J end by 2 bases, with 10 bases between. 13 Jbeta primers and 60 Vbeta primers were used for the PCR. TCRdb's table, derived via immunoSEQ multiplex PCR, lists solely in-frame clones and lacks some. The sample includes some 140,000 clones, over 75% seen only once; the top ten take more than 0.95%. The specimen was PBMCs. The clonotype comes from a man aged 45-65 years in good health and CMV-seronegative. This chain uses TRBV2 with TRBJ1-2; D gene ambiguous. The CDR3: CASSESGRNYGYTF. In DNA form, the CDR3 reads TGTGCCAGCAGTGAGAGCGGGAGGAACTATGGCTACACCTTC.